A selection of T cell receptor beta chains follows, all from one sample in a study of T cells in Graves' hyperthyroidism and ophthalmopathy. TCRdb analysed the multiplex PCR reads with MiXCR anew, one entry per CDR3 protein. The table records a few hundred thousand distinct CDR3 sequences, 20% to 25% of them present only once. The sequenced sample consisted of blood. The source is a woman aged 70-85 years with Graves' ophthalmopathy. Both conserved end residues are part of each CDR3. The D gene is left open where the match is weak. Clone size is shown for a subset of rows, as once, few, many or a class of expanded clone.

V gene,J gene,D gene,clone size,CDR3 DNA,CDR3 protein
TRBV28,TRBJ2-1,NA,many,TGTGCCAGCAGGACCGGGGTTCACAATGAGCAGTTCTTC,CASRTGVHNEQFF
TRBV3-1,TRBJ1-5,NA,few,TGTGCCAGCAGCCAAGATTTAGGGCAGCTCAATCAGCCCCAGCATTTT,CASSQDLGQLNQPQHF
TRBV5-1,TRBJ2-7,TRBD1,few,TGCGCCAGCGGCCGGACAGGGCCAACCTACGAGCAGTACTTC,CASGRTGPTYEQYF
TRBV28,TRBJ1-6,TRBD1,NA,TGTGCCAGCAGTTCTGACAGGGGTAGGAGTTCACCCCTCCACTTT,CASSSDRGRSSPLHF
TRBV20-1,TRBJ2-5,NA,NA,TGCAGTGCTACACAGGGGGGGAAGGGGACCCAGTACTTC,CSATQGGKGTQYF
TRBV7-2,TRBJ1-2,NA,NA,TGTGCCAGCAGCTTAAGTAGTACAGCCCTGGGGAGCGGCTACACCTTC,CASSLSSTALGSGYTF
TRBV20-1,TRBJ2-5,NA,once,TGCAGTGCGAACCGGGGCCGACTTCAAGAGACCCAGTACTTC,CSANRGRLQETQYF
TRBV6-5,TRBJ1-2,NA,many,TGTGCCAGCAGTTCTCCCGCGGGGGGTGGCGGCTACACCTTC,CASSSPAGGGGYTF
TRBV9,TRBJ2-1,TRBD2,many,TGTGCCAGCAGCGCGGGACTAGCGGGAGGAGAGCAGTTCTTC,CASSAGLAGGEQFF
TRBV11-2,TRBJ2-7,NA,few,TGTGCCAGCAGCTTAGATCTAGCTAACTACGAGCAGTACTTC,CASSLDLANYEQYF
TRBV7-2,TRBJ2-7,NA,NA,TGTGCCAGCAGCTTAAAAAGCGGACACGAGCAGTACTTC,CASSLKSGHEQYF
TRBV6-1,TRBJ2-1,TRBD2,NA,TGTGCCAGCAGTGAGATGGCGGGAGGCTACAATGAGCAGTTCTTC,CASSEMAGGYNEQFF
TRBV6-2/TRBV6-3,TRBJ2-2,NA,few,TGTGCCAGCAGGGACGGTAGGGGGTCGAGCACCGGGGAGCTGTTTTTT,CASRDGRGSSTGELFF
TRBV5-6,TRBJ1-2,NA,few,TGTGCCAGCAGCTACCGGGACACAATGTACTATGGCTACACCTTC,CASSYRDTMYYGYTF
TRBV9,TRBJ2-1,NA,NA,TGTGCCAGCAGCGGGAGCGGAGAGAACTACAATGAGCAGTTCTTC,CASSGSGENYNEQFF
TRBV5-4,TRBJ2-1,NA,NA,TGTGCCCCAGCTTGTTGTACAGGATACAATGAGCAGTTCTTC,CAPACCTGYNEQFF
TRBV5-6,TRBJ2-2,NA,NA,TGTGCCAGCAGCTTGACAGATAGAAACACCGGGGAGCTGTTTTTT,CASSLTDRNTGELFF
TRBV7-9,TRBJ2-3,NA,once,TGTGCCAGCAGCCTCTACGACAGCACAGATACGCAGTATTTT,CASSLYDSTDTQYF
TRBV11-1,TRBJ2-1,NA,NA,TGTGCCAGCAGCCGGGGAAGGAGGAATGAGCAGTTCTTC,CASSRGRRNEQFF
TRBV9,TRBJ2-3,NA,NA,TGTGCCAGCAGCGTTGGATGGCGGGACAGCAGCACAGATACGCAGTATTTT,CASSVGWRDSSTDTQYF
TRBV20-1,TRBJ1-2,NA,many,TGCAGTGCTAGAGATGGGGGGGTCGCTGGCTACACCTTC,CSARDGGVAGYTF
TRBV6-1,TRBJ2-1,TRBD2,NA,TGTGCCAGCAGACCCGGGACTAGCGGGAGGGCCTGGTGGTTCTTC,CASRPGTSGRAWWFF